The 27 T cell receptor beta chains reported below all come from one sample, sequenced in a study of blood T cell repertoires in COVID-19. Some clones are missing from TCRdb's copy, which holds only in-frame ones; the method was immunoSEQ multiplex PCR. This sample has tens of thousands of clones, with around four fifths found just once. The sample comprised peripheral blood. These receptor sequences come from a man aged 70-80 years with acute or convalescent COVID-19.

The CDR3 region is CASSLVPGGRANTGELFF. The CDR3 DNA reads as TGCGCCAGCAGCTTGGTACCGGGGGGCCGAGCGAACACCGGGGAGCTGTTTTTT. V and J are TRBV5-1 and TRBJ2-2; weak D call: TRBD2 (7 bases). Per the germline V gene, CDR1 is SGHRS and CDR2 is YFSETQ. Trimming cost V 0 bases and J 0 bases, with 15 bases left between them. The CDR3 totals 18 residues.

V is TRBV5-1 and J is TRBJ2-5; 11 nucleotides line up with TRBD2. CDR3 size: 14 residues. V lost 5 bases and J lost 4; bases outside the gene matches: 4. The germline gives CDR1 SGHRS, CDR2 YFSETQ. The CDR3 reads CASRSGLAGETQYF. For the CDR3, the DNA is TGCGCCAGCAGATCCGGACTAGCGGGAGAGACCCAGTACTTC.

The chain recombines TRBV27 with TRBJ2-7; 16 bases match TRBD2. There are 18 residues in the CDR3. Germline CDR1 is MNHEY and CDR2 is SMNVEV (reference sequence). With V trimmed by 7 bases and J by 7 bases, 16 bases remained unmatched. CDR3 sequence reads: CASTPLTGTSGRGGEQYF. CDR3 nucleotide sequence: TGTGCCAGCACCCCCTTGACCGGGACTAGCGGGAGGGGGGGGGAGCAGTACTTC.

The J gene is TRBJ1-2, the V gene TRBV28, with 9 bases matching TRBD1. The CDR3 extends over 14 amino acids. Per germline, CDR1 MDHEN and CDR2 SYDVKM. The ends lost 5 bases at V and 3 bases at J; junction bases unmatched: 4. Written as DNA, the CDR3 is TGTGCCAGCAGTACAGGGGGCCTCGACTATGGCTACACCTTC. The encoded protein is CASSTGGLDYGYTF.

This clone appeared once. The CDR3 here is CASSLGTATQETQYF. The CDR3 bases are TGCGCCAGCAGCCTCGGGACAGCGACACAAGAGACCCAGTACTTC. The chain combines TRBV5-1 with TRBJ2-5, with 7 positions matching TRBD1. Germline trimming cut 4 bases from V and 2 bases from J; bases unmatched to any gene: 8. CDR3 length: 15 amino acids. The V gene's germline CDR1 is SGHRS and CDR2 YFSETQ. The full variable domain, its missing parts supplied by reference TRBV5-1 and TRBJ2-5, is KAGVTQTPRYLIKTRGQQVTLSCSPISGHRSVSWYQQTPGQGLQFLFEYFSETQRNKGNFPGRFSGRQFSNSRSEMNVSTLELGDSALYLCASSLGTATQETQYFGPGTRLLVL.

The chain is built from TRBV28 and TRBJ2-1, with D perhaps TRBD2 (6 bases). V gave up 3 bases and J gave up 5 bases, with 8 bases separating them. Germline V gives CDR1 MDHEN, CDR2 SYDVKM. The CDR3 contains 13 residues. The CDR3 coding sequence is TGTGCCAGCAGTTTCGGGAGCAACAATGAGCAGTTCTTC. It specifies CASSFGSNNEQFF.

The V gene is TRBV7-9, the J gene TRBJ2-2; 12 positions agree with TRBD1. V dropped 8 bases and J dropped 4; count of bases not matched to a gene: 11. The CDR3 totals 17 residues. The germline gives CDR1 SEHNR, CDR2 FQNEAQ (reference sequence). The CDR3 region is CASSSPGQGARTGELFF. Written as DNA, the CDR3 is TGTGCCAGCTCCTCCCCGGGACAGGGGGCGCGCACCGGGGAGCTGTTTTTT.

The rearrangement uses TRBV29-1 and TRBJ2-1; TRBD2 is a possible D gene (5 bases). Deletions cut 8 bases from V and 9 bases from J, with 23 bases between. The length of the CDR3 is 14 residues. Germline V gene lookup returns CDR1 SQVTM and CDR2 ANQGSEA. CDR3 region: CSSRSGSLGSEQFF. The CDR3 bases are TGCAGCTCCCGCTCCGGATCCCTGGGGAGTGAGCAGTTCTTC.

The CDR3 DNA reads as TGTGCCAGCTCACCACGGCACAGTATGGACTATGGCTACACCTTC. It translates to CASSPRHSMDYGYTF. The chain couples TRBV18 to TRBJ1-2; D call uncertain. From germline, CDR1 is KGHSH and CDR2 LQKENI. This CDR3 has 15 amino acids. V was cut by 1 base and J by 3 bases, with 12 bases left in between. Complete variable domain (other parts from reference TRBV18 and TRBJ1-2): NAGVMQNPRHLVRRRGQEARLRCSPMKGHSHVYWYRQLPEEGLKFMVYLQKENIIDESGMPKERFSAEFPKEGPSILRIQQVVRGDSAAYFCASSPRHSMDYGYTFGSGTRLTVV.

This chain joins TRBV6-5 and TRBJ1-4; unclear D gene. Per the germline V gene, CDR1 is MNHEY and CDR2 is SVGAGI. V lost 4 bases and J lost 1, with 7 bases in between. This CDR3 has 14 residues. CDR3 sequence: CASSSRRTNEKLFF. The CDR3 DNA reads as TGTGCCAGCAGTTCGAGAAGAACTAATGAAAAACTGTTTTTT.

The rearrangement uses TRBV7-3 and TRBJ2-7, with 9 bases matching TRBD1. The CDR3 runs 14 residues. V was clipped by 5 bases and J by 5 bases; unmatched bases: 7. CDR1 is SGHTA, CDR2 FQGTGA, per germline. In nucleotides, the CDR3 is TGTGCCAGCAGCCGCACAGGGGGCCTTAACGAGCAGTACTTC. Its translation is CASSRTGGLNEQYF.

The chain recombines TRBV9 with TRBJ2-3, with TRBD2 identical over 12 bases. V lost 4 bases, J lost 6 bases, and 12 bases stayed unmatched. The CDR3 is made up of 17 amino acids. Germline V gene data show CDR1 as SGDLS and CDR2 as YYNGEE. The CDR3 here is CASSPRLAGDSGDTQYF. DNA of the CDR3: TGTGCCAGCAGCCCTAGACTAGCGGGAGATAGTGGGGATACGCAGTATTTT.

CDR3 bases: TGTGCCAGCACGGCAGGGGGCCGCACAGATACGCAGTATTTT. Translated: CASTAGGRTDTQYF. The genes are TRBV3-1 (or the pseudogene TRBV3-2) and TRBJ2-3; TRBD1 aligns across 8 bases. V lost 7 bases to trimming and J lost 1 base; unmatched junction nucleotides: 4. CDR3 size: 14 residues. Germline V gene sequence: CDR1 LGHDT, CDR2 YNNKEL (reference sequence).

The rearrangement uses TRBV9 and TRBJ1-3; a possible D gene is TRBD1 (6 bases). V was cut by 4 bases and J by 9 bases, with 17 bases left in between. The CDR3 is 14 residues long. Germline V gene data show CDR1 as SGDLS and CDR2 as YYNGEE. The CDR3 DNA is TGTGCCAGCAGCCAGGAACAGGGAGAAGGCACCATATATTTT. Its protein is CASSQEQGEGTIYF.

In DNA form, the CDR3 reads TGTGCCAGCAGTGGGGTAGCGGGATCGAACACCGGGGAGCTGTTTTTT. Amino acid sequence: CASSGVAGSNTGELFF. The chain joins TRBV6-1 to TRBJ2-2; 8 nucleotides align to TRBD2. CDR3 length: 16 residues. With V trimmed by 4 bases and J by 0 bases, 4 bases remained unmatched. CDR1 is MNHNS and CDR2 is SASEGT in the germline V gene.

The rearrangement uses TRBV11-2 and TRBJ2-3; 8 bases are a match to TRBD2. From germline, CDR1 is SGHAT and CDR2 FQNNGV. Losses at the gene ends were 2 bases for V and 5 bases for J; bases not matched to a gene: 6. The CDR3 has 15 amino acids. The CDR3: CASSLTGGPVDTQYF. As DNA, the CDR3 is TGTGCCAGCAGCTTAACGGGAGGGCCCGTAGATACGCAGTATTTT.

This clone was seen a handful of times. This chain joins TRBV11-2 and TRBJ2-3; weak D call: TRBD1 (5 bases). The CDR3 extends over 11 amino acids. The germline gives CDR1 SGHAT, CDR2 FQNNGV. The V end was cut by 1 base, the J end by 14 bases, with 10 bases between. In DNA form, the CDR3 reads TGTGCCAGCAGCTTAGTCAGGGTAGGGTATTTT. Protein product: CASSLVRVGYF.

This chain connects TRBV3-1 (or the pseudogene TRBV3-2) to TRBJ2-7; 7 bases match TRBD1. The CDR3 contains 13 residues. CDR1 and CDR2 (germline): LGHDT, YNNKEL (reference sequence). The J segment lost 3 bases and the V segment lost 4 bases, leaving 3 bases of the junction unmatched. CDR3 amino acids: CASSLGTVYEQYF. In DNA, the CDR3 is TGTGCCAGCAGCCTAGGGACAGTCTACGAGCAGTACTTC.

This clone was seen only once. V and J are TRBV9 and TRBJ1-1; weak D call: TRBD1 (5 bases). Germline V gene sequence: CDR1 SGDLS, CDR2 YYNGEE. The CDR3 has 14 residues. Trimming stripped 0 bases from V and 5 bases from J, with 11 bases between. CDR3 sequence (DNA): TGTGCCAGCAGCGTAGTCGGGGGTGGAACTGAAGCTTTCTTT. Translation: CASSVVGGGTEAFF.

The chain uses TRBV9 and TRBJ1-1, with D maybe TRBD1 (5 bases). CDR1 and CDR2 (germline): SGDLS, YYNGEE. The germline V and J ends were trimmed by 2 bases and 1 base, with 12 bases remaining between them. This CDR3 comprises 15 residues. For the CDR3, the DNA is TGTGCCAGCAGCGTGGGGGGACCCCGGAACACTGAAGCTTTCTTT. Protein sequence: CASSVGGPRNTEAFF.

This chain joins TRBV16 and TRBJ2-5; 10 nucleotides agree with TRBD1. The CDR3 runs to 16 residues. Germline values: CDR1 KGHSY, CDR2 FQNENV. Germline trimming cut 1 base from V and 4 bases from J; bases unmatched to any gene: 6. Here the CDR3 reads CASSQLGQGIGETQYF. In nucleotides, the CDR3 is TGTGCCAGCAGCCAATTGGGACAGGGGATAGGAGAGACCCAGTACTTC.

The chain employs TRBV4-3 and TRBJ2-7; D perhaps matches TRBD1 (5 bases). The V end was cut by 0 bases, the J end by 0 bases, with 6 bases between. The CDR3 sequence is 14 residues long. Germline V gives CDR1 LGHNA, CDR2 YSLEER. CDR3 sequence (DNA): TGCGCCAGCAGCCAAGACAGGGTCTCCTACGAGCAGTACTTC. Its translation: CASSQDRVSYEQYF.

The chain combines TRBV5-1 with TRBJ2-5; no firm D call. Germline V gives CDR1 SGHRS, CDR2 YFSETQ. The V gene lost 0 bases and the J gene lost 5 bases, with 5 bases spanning the gap. This CDR3 is 12 amino acids long. For the CDR3, the DNA is TGCGCCAGCAGCTTGGACACCGAGACCCAGTACTTC. This codes for CASSLDTETQYF.

The CDR3 spells CASSSSTDTQYF. The CDR3 region has the DNA TGTGCCAGCAGCTCGAGCACAGATACGCAGTATTTT. The genes are TRBV11-3 and TRBJ2-3; D ambiguous. V gave up 4 bases and J gave up 0 bases, with 2 bases separating them. The CDR3 extends over 12 amino acids. Germline lookup yields CDR1 SGHNT and CDR2 YENEEA. Full variable domain (rest looked up from reference TRBV11-3 and TRBJ2-3): EAGVVQSPRYKIIEKKQPVAFWCNPISGHNTLYWYLQNLGQGPELLIRYENEEAVDDSQLPKDRFSAERLKGVDSTLKIQPAELGDSAVYLCASSSSTDTQYFGPGTRLTVL.

The rearrangement joins TRBV5-6 to TRBJ1-2, with D perhaps matching TRBD1 (6 bases). V lost 1 base to trimming and J lost 2 bases, with 12 bases between them. The CDR3 sequence is 15 residues long. Germline CDR1 reads SGHDT; CDR2 reads YYEEEE. CDR3 in DNA: TGTGCCAGCAGCTTGACGGTCAGGGGAAACTATGGCTACACCTTC. Its translation is CASSLTVRGNYGYTF.

This sequence joins TRBV27 and TRBJ2-4; 7 nucleotides line up with TRBD2. The CDR3 loop spans 15 amino acids. Per germline, CDR1 MNHEY and CDR2 SMNVEV (reference sequence). Germline trimming cut 8 bases from V and 5 bases from J; bases unmatched to any gene: 12. CDR3 residues: CASRGGGAGENIQYF. The CDR3 coding sequence is TGTGCCAGCCGCGGCGGAGGGGCGGGAGAAAACATTCAGTACTTC.

This clone was counted once. The genes are TRBV28 and TRBJ1-5; D is ambiguous. CDR1 is MDHEN, CDR2 SYDVKM, per germline. The CDR3 is made up of 16 amino acids. V lost 3 bases to trimming and J lost 0 bases, with 12 bases between them. The CDR3 spells CASSLGRDGSNQPQHF. The CDR3 bases are TGTGCCAGCAGTTTGGGGAGAGACGGTAGCAATCAGCCCCAGCATTTT.